The next 21 T cell receptor beta chains were all read from a single sample in a study of T-cell reconstitution after alpha-beta-depleted transplantation in children. TCRbeta library preparation incorporated unique molecular identifiers. TCRdb called the PCR reads again in MiXCR, with one record for every CDR3 protein. This sample has 700,000 or so distinct CDR3 sequences, with roughly 14% found just once. Material: PBMCs, obtained before TCRalphabeta/CD19-depleted stem cell transplant. All receptors derive from a girl aged 2-10 years with congenital amegakaryocytic thrombocytopenia, due to receive a stem cell transplant.

This clonotype was recorded a few times. The V call is TRBV7-2, the J call TRBJ1-1; D remains unclear. The germline V and J ends were trimmed by 2 bases and 10 bases, with 17 bases remaining between them. The CDR3 covers 14 residues. Germline V gene sequence: CDR1 SGHTA, CDR2 FQGNSA. CDR3 nucleotide sequence: TGTGCCAGCAGCTTATTCGGAACAGCTTGGGCAGCTTTCTTT. It translates to CASSLFGTAWAAFF.

This clonotype was seen a handful of times. This chain links TRBV5-1 with TRBJ2-1; unclear D gene. This CDR3 is 15 amino acids long. Germline CDR1 reads SGHRS; CDR2 reads YFSETQ. The V end was cut by 0 bases, the J end by 5 bases, with 12 bases between. The CDR3 is CASSLAGQVNNEQFF. The CDR3 coding sequence is TGCGCCAGCAGCTTGGCCGGCCAGGTTAACAATGAGCAGTTCTTC. Supplemented by reference TRBV5-1 and TRBJ2-1, the full variable domain reads KAGVTQTPRYLIKTRGQQVTLSCSPISGHRSVSWYQQTPGQGLQFLFEYFSETQRNKGNFPGRFSGRQFSNSRSEMNVSTLELGDSALYLCASSLAGQVNNEQFFGPGTRLTVL.

This clonotype appeared many times. V and J are TRBV29-1 and TRBJ1-5, with 7 bases aligning to TRBD1. The germline gives CDR1 SQVTM, CDR2 ANQGSEA. The CDR3 runs 13 residues. V lost 6 bases, J lost 3 bases, and 5 bases stayed unmatched. The CDR3 DNA is TGCAGCGTCCGCGGGACAGCCAATCAGCCCCAGCATTTT. Translation: CSVRGTANQPQHF.

This clonotype was counted at least ten times. V is TRBV20-1 and J is TRBJ2-1; 9 nucleotides line up with TRBD2. The V gene end was trimmed by 0 bases and the J gene end by 4 bases; junction bases not matched to a gene: 7. CDR1 and CDR2 from the germline V gene are DFQATT and SNEGSKA (reference sequence). The CDR3 length is 16 residues. The CDR3 sequence: CSARDPGLANYNEQFF. The CDR3 bases are TGCAGTGCTAGAGATCCGGGACTAGCCAATTACAATGAGCAGTTCTTC.

This clonotype was counted between two and nine times. V usage is TRBV3-1 and J usage is TRBJ1-5, with D possibly being TRBD1 (6 bases). CDR1 and CDR2 (germline): LGHDT, YNNKEL (reference sequence). The CDR3 covers 16 residues. Trimming took 2 bases from V and 4 from J, leaving 15 bases between them. The CDR3 coding sequence is TGTGCCAGCAGCCAATACTTGGCAGGGGATAATCAGCCCCAGCATTTT. Protein product: CASSQYLAGDNQPQHF.

DNA of the CDR3: TGCGCCAGCAGCCCCCCCGGGACTAGCGGCGCAGATACGCAGTATTTT. Its protein product is CASSPPGTSGADTQYF. The V call is TRBV5-1, the J call TRBJ2-3, with TRBD2 identical over 11 bases. V gave up 4 bases and J gave up 4 bases; unmatched junction bases: 8. The CDR3 sequence is 16 residues long. Per the germline V gene, CDR1 is SGHRS and CDR2 is YFSETQ.

This sequence joins TRBV20-1 and TRBJ1-5; a weak D match, TRBD1 (5 bases). The CDR3 extends over 14 amino acids. V lost 3 bases, J lost 3 bases, and 12 bases lay in between. Germline lookup yields CDR1 DFQATT and CDR2 SNEGSKA (reference sequence). CDR3 region: CSARAGGDNQPQHF. For the CDR3, the DNA is TGCAGTGCTAGGGCCGGGGGGGACAATCAGCCCCAGCATTTT.

The V and J genes are TRBV20-1 and TRBJ2-7; D is perhaps TRBD1 or TRBD2 (6 bases each). This CDR3 is 14 amino acids long. V dropped 6 bases and J dropped 3 bases, with 18 bases sitting between them. CDR1 is DFQATT and CDR2 is SNEGSKA in the germline V gene (reference sequence). In DNA, the CDR3 is TGCAGTGCCTATGGGGGGCTGGGGGACTACGAGCAGTACTTC. Translation: CSAYGGLGDYEQYF.

There are many counts of this clonotype. The rearrangement uses TRBV20-1 and TRBJ2-2; D possibly corresponds to TRBD2 (5 bases). V was cut by 3 bases and J by 0 bases, with 14 bases left in between. CDR1 is DFQATT, CDR2 SNEGSKA, per germline (reference sequence). The CDR3 consists of 16 residues. The CDR3 coding sequence is TGCAGTGCTAGCAATTCCGGAGGCACGAACACCGGGGAGCTGTTTTTT. Its translation: CSASNSGGTNTGELFF.

The J gene is TRBJ2-5, the V gene TRBV20-1; D call uncertain. V lost 6 bases and J lost 3, with 8 bases in between. The CDR3 length is 11 residues. Germline V gene sequence: CDR1 DFQATT, CDR2 SNEGSKA (reference sequence). CDR3 amino acids: CSAVEKETQYF. The CDR3 bases are TGCAGTGCGGTCGAAAAAGAGACCCAGTACTTC.

This clonotype showed up just a few times. The chain recombines TRBV29-1 with TRBJ2-1; 14 nucleotides align to TRBD2. This CDR3 spans 16 amino acids. V dropped 7 bases and J dropped 3; count of bases not matched to a gene: 8. Per the germline V gene, CDR1 is SQVTM and CDR2 is ANQGSEA. For the CDR3, the DNA is TGCAGCGCCCCGGGACTAGCGGGAGTGGTCTACAATGAGCAGTTCTTC. It yields the protein CSAPGLAGVVYNEQFF.

This clonotype was observed many times. This rearrangement joins TRBV20-1 to TRBJ2-7; 11 positions agree with TRBD2. Germline CDR1 is DFQATT and CDR2 is SNEGSKA (reference sequence). This CDR3 comprises 15 residues. With 6 bases clipped from V and 0 bases from J, the junction kept 7 bases outside the gene matches. CDR3 bases: TGCAGTGCCGAATTAGCGGGAGGGACCTCCTACGAGCAGTACTTC. Translated, it gives CSAELAGGTSYEQYF.

The gene calls are TRBV20-1 and TRBJ2-1; 8 bases line up with TRBD2. CDR3 length: 13 amino acids. Trimming took 6 bases from V and 2 from J; bases not matched to a gene: 3. Germline CDR1 is DFQATT and CDR2 is SNEGSKA (reference sequence). CDR3 sequence reads: CSADSGTYNEQFF. The CDR3 DNA sequence: TGCAGTGCCGATAGCGGGACCTACAATGAGCAGTTCTTC.

This clonotype turned up a few times. The chain carries TRBV10-2 and TRBJ2-5, with TRBD2 matching 9 bases. The trim removed 6 bases at V and 4 bases at J, leaving 3 bases unmatched. Looked up from germline, CDR1 is WSHSY and CDR2 is SAAADI. The CDR3 has 13 residues. The CDR3 sequence is CASRAGGSETQYF. CDR3 nucleotides: TGCGCCAGCAGAGCGGGAGGTTCAGAGACCCAGTACTTC.

This clonotype was detected a few times. The J gene is TRBJ2-1, the V gene TRBV5-1; a possible D gene is TRBD2 (6 bases). Trimming left V 3 bases short and J 8 bases short, with 15 bases between. Germline V gives CDR1 SGHRS, CDR2 YFSETQ. The length of the CDR3 is 14 residues. The CDR3 DNA reads as TGCGCCAGCAGCTATGTGTGGCCTAGCGATGAGCAGTTCTTC. This sequence encodes CASSYVWPSDEQFF. Full variable domain (remainder filled in from reference TRBV5-1 and TRBJ2-1): KAGVTQTPRYLIKTRGQQVTLSCSPISGHRSVSWYQQTPGQGLQFLFEYFSETQRNKGNFPGRFSGRQFSNSRSEMNVSTLELGDSALYLCASSYVWPSDEQFFGPGTRLTVL.

Many counts were recorded for this clonotype. V gene TRBV5-6 combines with J gene TRBJ1-3; possible D gene TRBD1, 5 bases. Germline assignment: CDR1 SGHDT and CDR2 YYEEEE. This CDR3 spans 11 amino acids. Trimming shortened V by 3 bases and J by 9 bases, and 7 bases separated the two germline ends. The CDR3: CASSWGGTIYF. CDR3 coding DNA: TGTGCCAGCAGCTGGGGGGGCACCATATATTTT.

This clonotype was seen ten or more times. The chain combines TRBV20-1 with TRBJ2-7, with D perhaps TRBD2 (6 bases). Trimming stripped 6 bases from V and 7 bases from J, with 16 bases between. Germline V gene lookup returns CDR1 DFQATT and CDR2 SNEGSKA (reference sequence). CDR3 length equals 12 residues. The CDR3 coding sequence is TGCAGTGCCCTACCCCTCGGGGGAGAGCAGTACTTC. Translating gives CSALPLGGEQYF.

Worth noting for this clonotype: Possible read error: a much larger clone is one base away. The chain employs TRBV12-3 or TRBV12-4 and TRBJ1-2; D unresolved. The CDR3 contains 15 residues. CDR3 sequence: CASSTRIPRHYGHTF. The CDR3, as DNA: TGTGCCAGCAGTACCCGGATCCCACGACACTATGGCCACACCTTC.

The chain links TRBV7-9 to TRBJ2-3, with D perhaps matching TRBD1 or TRBD2 (6 bases each). The CDR3 is 15 amino acids. Per the germline V gene, CDR1 is SEHNR and CDR2 is FQNEAQ (reference sequence). Trimming removed 3 bases from V and 6 bases from J, with 16 bases in between. This CDR3 is CASSLWDTGRDTQYF. CDR3 in DNA: TGTGCCAGCAGCTTGTGGGACACGGGGAGGGATACGCAGTATTTT.

This clonotype was found many times. This chain links TRBV15 with TRBJ1-1; 7 bases line up with TRBD1. CDR1 and CDR2 (germline): LNHNV, YYDKDF (reference sequence). V trimming: 5 bases; J trimming: 0 bases; junction bases outside the gene matches: 9. The CDR3 length is 16 residues. The CDR3 DNA reads as TGTGCCACCAGCGAGGAGACAGGGTGGTTGAACACTGAAGCTTTCTTT. Translated: CATSEETGWLNTEAFF. Variable domain in full (rest from reference TRBV15 and TRBJ1-1): DAMVIQNPRYQVTQFGKPVTLSCSQTLNHNVMYWYQQKSSQAPKLLFHYYDKDFNNEADTPDNFQSRRPNTSFCFLDIRSPGLGDTAMYLCATSEETGWLNTEAFFGQGTRLTVV.

V gene TRBV5-1 combines with J gene TRBJ1-2; tentatively, D is TRBD1 (5 bases). V lost 0 bases to trimming and J lost 2 bases, with 11 bases between them. Germline-derived CDR1 and CDR2 are SGHRS and YFSETQ. The CDR3 is made up of 15 amino acids. The CDR3 nucleotides are TGCGCCAGCAGCTTGGCTGGCCCAGGGAACTATGGCTACACCTTC. Its translation is CASSLAGPGNYGYTF.